One T cell receptor (beta chain) is described in this entry. This specimen belongs to a study of identical twins. TCRdb redid the calling of the 5' RACE reads with MiXCR, one entry per CDR3 protein. The sample holds roughly 250,000 distinct CDR3 sequences; roughly 7% are singletons and the top ten take approximately 3.6%. These data were also filed under a second study, of yellow fever vaccine responses in identical twins.

Material for sequencing was memory (CD45RO+) T cells sorted from blood. This receptor was obtained from a woman aged 18-30 years in good health.

CDR3 sequence: CASSFGQGGNTIYF. CDR3 sequence (DNA): TGTGCCAGCAGCTTCGGACAGGGTGGAAACACCATATATTTT. The genes are TRBV7-2 and TRBJ1-3, with 8 bases lining up with TRBD1. This CDR3 has 14 residues. Unmatched junction bases numbered 1, after V lost 3 bases and J lost 3 bases. Germline-derived CDR1 and CDR2 are SGHTA and FQGNSA. The full variable domain, completed using reference TRBV7-2 and TRBJ1-3, is GAGVSQSPSNKVTEKGKDVELRCDPISGHTALYWYRQSLGQGLEFLIYFQGNSAPDKSGLPSDRFSAERTGGSVSTLTIQRTQQEDSAVYLCASSFGQGGNTIYFGEGSWLTVV.